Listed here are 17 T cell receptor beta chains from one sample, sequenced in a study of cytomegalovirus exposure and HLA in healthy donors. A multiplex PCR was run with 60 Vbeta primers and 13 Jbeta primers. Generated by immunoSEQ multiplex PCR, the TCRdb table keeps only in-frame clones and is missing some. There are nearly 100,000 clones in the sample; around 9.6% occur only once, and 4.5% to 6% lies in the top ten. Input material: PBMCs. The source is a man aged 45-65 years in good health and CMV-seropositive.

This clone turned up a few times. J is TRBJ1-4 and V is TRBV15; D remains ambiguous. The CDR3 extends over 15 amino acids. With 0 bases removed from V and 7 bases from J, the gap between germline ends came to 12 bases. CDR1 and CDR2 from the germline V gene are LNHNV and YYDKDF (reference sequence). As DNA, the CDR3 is TGTGCCACCAGCAGAGATGCGGGTAGGAGTGAAAAACTGTTTTTT. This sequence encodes CATSRDAGRSEKLFF.

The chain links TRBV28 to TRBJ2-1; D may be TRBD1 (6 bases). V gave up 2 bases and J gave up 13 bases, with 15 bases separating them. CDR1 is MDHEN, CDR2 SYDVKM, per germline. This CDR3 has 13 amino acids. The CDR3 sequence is CASSLTGSSAQFF. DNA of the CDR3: TGTGCCAGCAGTTTAACAGGGAGCTCGGCTCAGTTCTTC.

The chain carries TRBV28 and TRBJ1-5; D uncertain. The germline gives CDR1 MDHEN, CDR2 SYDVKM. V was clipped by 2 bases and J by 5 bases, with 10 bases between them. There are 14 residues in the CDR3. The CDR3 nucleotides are TGTGCCAGCAGTTTAGGGCAGACCTATCAGCCCCAGCATTTT. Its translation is CASSLGQTYQPQHF.

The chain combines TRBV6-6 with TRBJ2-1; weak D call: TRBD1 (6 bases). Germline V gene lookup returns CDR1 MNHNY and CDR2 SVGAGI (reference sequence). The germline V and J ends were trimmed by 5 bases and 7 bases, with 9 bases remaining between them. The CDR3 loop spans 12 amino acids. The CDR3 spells CASSGGGNEQFF. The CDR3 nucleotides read TGTGCCAGCAGTGGGGGCGGGAATGAGCAGTTCTTC.

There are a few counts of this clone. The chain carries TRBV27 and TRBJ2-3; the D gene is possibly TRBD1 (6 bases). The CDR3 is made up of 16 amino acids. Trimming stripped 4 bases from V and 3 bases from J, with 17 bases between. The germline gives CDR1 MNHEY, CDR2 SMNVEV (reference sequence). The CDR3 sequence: CASSSFRQGLTDTQYF. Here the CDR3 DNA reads TGTGCCAGCAGTTCGTTTAGGCAGGGGCTGACAGATACGCAGTATTTT.

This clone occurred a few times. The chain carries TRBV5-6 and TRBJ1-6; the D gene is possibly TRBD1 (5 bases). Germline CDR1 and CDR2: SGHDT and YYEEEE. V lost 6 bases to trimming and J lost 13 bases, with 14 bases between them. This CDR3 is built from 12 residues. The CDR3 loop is CASTPGEGPLHF. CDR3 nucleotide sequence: TGTGCCAGCACCCCCGGGGAGGGGCCCCTCCACTTT.

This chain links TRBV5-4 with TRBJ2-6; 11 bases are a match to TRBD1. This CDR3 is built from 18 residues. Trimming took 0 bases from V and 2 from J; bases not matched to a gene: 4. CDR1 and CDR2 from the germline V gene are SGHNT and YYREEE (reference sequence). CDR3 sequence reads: CASSLDGTGGTGANVLTF. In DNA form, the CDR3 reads TGTGCCAGCAGCTTGGATGGGACAGGGGGAACTGGGGCCAACGTCCTGACTTTC.

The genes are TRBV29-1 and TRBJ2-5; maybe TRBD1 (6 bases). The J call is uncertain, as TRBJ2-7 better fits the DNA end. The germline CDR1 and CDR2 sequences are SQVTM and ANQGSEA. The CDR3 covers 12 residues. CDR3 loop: CSVARGTYEQYF. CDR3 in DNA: TGCAGCGTTGCCAGGGGAACCTACGAGCAGTACTTC.

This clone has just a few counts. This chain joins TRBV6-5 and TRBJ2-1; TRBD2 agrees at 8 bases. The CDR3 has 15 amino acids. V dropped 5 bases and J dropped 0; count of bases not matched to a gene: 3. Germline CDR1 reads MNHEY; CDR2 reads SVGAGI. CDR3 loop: CASSPGRGSYNEQFF. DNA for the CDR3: TGTGCCAGCAGTCCCGGGAGGGGCTCCTACAATGAGCAGTTCTTC.

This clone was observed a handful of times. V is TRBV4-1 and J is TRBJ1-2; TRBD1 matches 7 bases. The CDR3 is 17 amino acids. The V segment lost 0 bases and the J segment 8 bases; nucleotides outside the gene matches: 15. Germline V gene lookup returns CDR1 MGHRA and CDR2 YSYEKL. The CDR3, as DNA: TGCGCCAGCAGCCAAGACGACGTGGTGGGACAGAGGACGGGCTACACCTTC. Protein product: CASSQDDVVGQRTGYTF.

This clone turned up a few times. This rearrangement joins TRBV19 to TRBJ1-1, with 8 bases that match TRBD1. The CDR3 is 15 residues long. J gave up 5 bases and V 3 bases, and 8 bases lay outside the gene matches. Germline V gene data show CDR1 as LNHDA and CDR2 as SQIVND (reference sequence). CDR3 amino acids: CASSIWGRGQTEAFF. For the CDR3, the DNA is TGTGCCAGTAGTATTTGGGGCAGGGGGCAGACTGAAGCTTTCTTT. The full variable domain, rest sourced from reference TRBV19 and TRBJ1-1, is DGGITQSPKYLFRKEGQNVTLSCEQNLNHDAMYWYRQDPGQGLRLIYYSQIVNDFQKGDIAEGYSVSREKKESFPLTVTSAQKNPTAFYLCASSIWGRGQTEAFFGQGTRLTVV.

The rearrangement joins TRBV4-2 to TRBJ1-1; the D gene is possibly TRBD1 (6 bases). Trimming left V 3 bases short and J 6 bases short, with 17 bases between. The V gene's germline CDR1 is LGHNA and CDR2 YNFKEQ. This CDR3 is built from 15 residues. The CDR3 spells CASSQAQGNFAEAFF. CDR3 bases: TGTGCCAGCAGCCAGGCCCAGGGGAATTTTGCTGAAGCTTTCTTT.

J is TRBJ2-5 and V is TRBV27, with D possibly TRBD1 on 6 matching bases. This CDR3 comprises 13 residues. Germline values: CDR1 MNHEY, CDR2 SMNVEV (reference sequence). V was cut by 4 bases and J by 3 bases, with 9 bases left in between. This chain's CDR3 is CASSSAGEETQYF. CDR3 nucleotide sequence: TGTGCCAGCAGTTCGGCAGGGGAAGAGACCCAGTACTTC.

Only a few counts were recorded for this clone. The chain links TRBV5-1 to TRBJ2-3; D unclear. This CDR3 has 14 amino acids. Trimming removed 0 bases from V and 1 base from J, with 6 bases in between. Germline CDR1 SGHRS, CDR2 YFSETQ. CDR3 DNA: TGCGCCAGCAGCTTGGGGAGCGGCACAGATACGCAGTATTTT. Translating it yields CASSLGSGTDTQYF.

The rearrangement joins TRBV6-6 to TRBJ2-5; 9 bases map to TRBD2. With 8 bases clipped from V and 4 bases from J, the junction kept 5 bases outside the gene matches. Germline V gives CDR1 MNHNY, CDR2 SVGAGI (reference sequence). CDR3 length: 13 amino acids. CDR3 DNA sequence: TGTGCCAGCTCTGCGGGAGGGATAGAGACCCAGTACTTC. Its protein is CASSAGGIETQYF.

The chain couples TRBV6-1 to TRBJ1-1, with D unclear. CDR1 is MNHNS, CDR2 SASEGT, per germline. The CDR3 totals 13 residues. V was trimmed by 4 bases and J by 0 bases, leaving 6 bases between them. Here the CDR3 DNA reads TGTGCCAGCAGTGGACTTCTGAACACTGAAGCTTTCTTT. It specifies CASSGLLNTEAFF.

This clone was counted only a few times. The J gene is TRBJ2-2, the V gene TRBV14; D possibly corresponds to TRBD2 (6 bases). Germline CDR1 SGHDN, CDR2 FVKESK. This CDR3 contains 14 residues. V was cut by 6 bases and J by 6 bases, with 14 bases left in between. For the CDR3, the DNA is TGTGCCAGCAGACGGAATCCGGGGGCCGGGGAGCTGTTTTTT. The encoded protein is CASRRNPGAGELFF.